This T cell receptor beta chain comes out of a study of immune evolution from preneoplasia to lung adenocarcinoma. This clone was seen only once. The antigen is not known. Nucleic acids came from premalignant or tumor cells enriched by macro-dissection. Study results and caveats: Clonality was highest in normal lung, lower in later-stage lesions apparently. KRAS-mutant nodules had the highest T cell clonality.

Repertoires were generated with immunoSEQ multiplex PCR, while TCRdb's copy carries only in-frame clones and drops some. The data hold around 40,000 clones, with 70% to 85% observed a single time. V was clipped by 2 bases and J by 0 bases, with 16 bases between them. The CDR3 contains 17 residues. CDR1 is LNHDA and CDR2 is SQIVND in the germline V gene (reference sequence). The chain joins TRBV19 to TRBJ2-5; D is unclear. What was sequenced was FFPE invasive lung adenocarcinoma tissue. The TCR originated in a person in their sixties or seventies with lung adenocarcinoma. The CDR3 DNA reads as TGTGCCAGTAGTATATCAGTACAGATATCGTACCAAGAGACCCAGTACTTC. Encoded protein: CASSISVQISYQETQYF.